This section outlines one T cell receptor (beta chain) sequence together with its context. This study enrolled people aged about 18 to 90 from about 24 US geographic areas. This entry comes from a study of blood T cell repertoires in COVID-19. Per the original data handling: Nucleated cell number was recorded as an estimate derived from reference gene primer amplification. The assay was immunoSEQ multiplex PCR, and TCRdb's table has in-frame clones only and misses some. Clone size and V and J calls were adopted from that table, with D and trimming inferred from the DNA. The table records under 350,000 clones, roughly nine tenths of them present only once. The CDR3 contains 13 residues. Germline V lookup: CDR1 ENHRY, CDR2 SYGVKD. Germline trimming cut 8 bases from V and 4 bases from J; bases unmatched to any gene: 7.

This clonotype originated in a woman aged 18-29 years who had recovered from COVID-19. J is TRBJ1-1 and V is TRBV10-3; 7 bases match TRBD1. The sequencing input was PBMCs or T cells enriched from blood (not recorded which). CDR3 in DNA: TGTGCCATCTTATCACCAGGGGGCACTGAAGCTTTCTTT. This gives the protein CAILSPGGTEAFF.